This T cell receptor beta chain emerged from a study of CD4 and CD8 cells across lung adenocarcinoma regions. This CDR3 spans 13 amino acids. Looked up from germline, CDR1 is MNHEY and CDR2 is SVGAGI. Trimming left V 0 bases short and J 4 bases short, with 6 bases between. TCRdb itself ran the PCR reads through MiXCR, one entry per CDR3 protein. The data hold about 7,600 distinct CDR3 sequences, with 45% observed a single time. This clonotype was seen a few times. Donors had localized lung adenocarcinoma, a non-small cell lung cancer. The material sequenced was CD8+ T cells from the center of a lung tumor. The sequence was collected from a male donor with lung adenocarcinoma. The CD4 and CD8 labels of this study may be unreliable. V usage is TRBV6-5 and J usage is TRBJ2-5; perhaps TRBD2 as D (5 bases). CDR3 nucleotide sequence: TGTGCCAGCAGTTACTCAGGAGGAGAGACCCAGTACTTC. Amino acid sequence: CASSYSGGETQYF.